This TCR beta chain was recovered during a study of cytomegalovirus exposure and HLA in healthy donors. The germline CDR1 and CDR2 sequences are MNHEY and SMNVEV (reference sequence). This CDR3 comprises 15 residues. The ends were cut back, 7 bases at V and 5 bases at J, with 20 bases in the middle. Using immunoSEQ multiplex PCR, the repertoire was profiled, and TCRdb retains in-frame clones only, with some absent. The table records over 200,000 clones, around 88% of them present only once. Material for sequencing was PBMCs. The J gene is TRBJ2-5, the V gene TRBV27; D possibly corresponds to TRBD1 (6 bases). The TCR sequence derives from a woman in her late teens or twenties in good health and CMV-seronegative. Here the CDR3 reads CASNSQGTGAETQYF. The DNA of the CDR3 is TGTGCCAGCAACTCCCAGGGGACCGGGGCGGAGACCCAGTACTTC.